This T cell receptor (beta chain) derives from a study of T cells in Graves' hyperthyroidism and ophthalmopathy. Findings of the study overall: Ophthalmopathy and stable hyperthyroidism were told apart by a 13 V-J model. Blood also carried most thyroid clonotypes expanded above 0.001.

Regions amplified from RNA transcripts were the TCR beta CDR3 regions. The TCR CDR3 first-round RT-PCR relied on the HTBI primer set. One entry per CDR3 protein results from TCRdb running MiXCR on the multiplex PCR reads. The table shows approximately 590,000 distinct CDR3 sequences, with approximately 14% occurring only once. Across 18 months, stable Graves' hyperthyroidism was marked by no progression to ophthalmopathy. Newly diagnosed hyperthyroidism patients aged 18 to 65 years had disease lasting under 2 months. In this sample, this clonotype turned up many times. No antigen is known for it. The germline V gene has CDR1 SEHNR and CDR2 FQNEAQ (reference sequence). After removal of 5 bases from V and 8 bases from J, the junction contained 15 bases not matched to a gene. The CDR3 sequence is 17 residues long.

The rearrangement joins TRBV7-9 to TRBJ2-1, with TRBD1 matching over 10 bases. The source material was blood. This receptor was identified in a woman in her thirties with Graves' hyperthyroidism. In DNA, the CDR3 is TGTGCCAGCAGCAATTGGGGACAGGGGTCGCTATTCCATGAGCAGTTCTTC. Its translation: CASSNWGQGSLFHEQFF.